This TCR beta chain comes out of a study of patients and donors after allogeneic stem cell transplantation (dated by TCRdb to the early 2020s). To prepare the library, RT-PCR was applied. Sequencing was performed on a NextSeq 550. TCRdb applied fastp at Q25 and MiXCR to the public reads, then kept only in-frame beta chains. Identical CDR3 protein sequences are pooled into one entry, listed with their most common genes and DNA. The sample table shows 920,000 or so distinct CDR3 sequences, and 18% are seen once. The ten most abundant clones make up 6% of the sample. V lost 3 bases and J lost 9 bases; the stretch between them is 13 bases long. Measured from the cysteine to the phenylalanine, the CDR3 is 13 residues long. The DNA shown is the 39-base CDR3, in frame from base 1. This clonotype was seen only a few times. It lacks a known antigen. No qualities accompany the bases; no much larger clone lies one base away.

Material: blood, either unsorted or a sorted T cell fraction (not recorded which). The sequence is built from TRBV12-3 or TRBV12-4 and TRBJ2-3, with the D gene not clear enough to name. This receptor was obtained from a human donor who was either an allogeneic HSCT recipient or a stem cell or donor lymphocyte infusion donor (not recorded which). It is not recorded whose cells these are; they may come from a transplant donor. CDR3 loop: CASSFGTLGTQYF. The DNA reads TGTGCCAGCAGTTTTGGCACCCTTGGGACGCAGTATTTT.